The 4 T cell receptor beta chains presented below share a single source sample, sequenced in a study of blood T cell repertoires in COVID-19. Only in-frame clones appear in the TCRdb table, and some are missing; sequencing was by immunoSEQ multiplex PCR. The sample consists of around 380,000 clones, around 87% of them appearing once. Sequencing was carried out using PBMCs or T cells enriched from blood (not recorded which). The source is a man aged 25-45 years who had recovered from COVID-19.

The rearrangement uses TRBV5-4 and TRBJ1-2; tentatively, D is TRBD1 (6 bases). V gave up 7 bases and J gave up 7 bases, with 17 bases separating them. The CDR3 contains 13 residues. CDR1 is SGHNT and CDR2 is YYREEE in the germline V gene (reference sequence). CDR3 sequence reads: CASGSSSGVGYTF. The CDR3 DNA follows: TGTGCCAGCGGATCCTCTTCAGGGGTTGGCTACACCTTC.

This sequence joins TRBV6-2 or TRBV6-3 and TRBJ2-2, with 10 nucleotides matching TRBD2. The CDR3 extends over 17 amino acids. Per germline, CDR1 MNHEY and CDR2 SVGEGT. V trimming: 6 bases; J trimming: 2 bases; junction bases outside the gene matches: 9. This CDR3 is CASSLAVAGGNTGELFF. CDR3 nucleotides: TGTGCCAGCAGCCTCGCGGTAGCGGGGGGTAACACCGGGGAGCTGTTTTTT.

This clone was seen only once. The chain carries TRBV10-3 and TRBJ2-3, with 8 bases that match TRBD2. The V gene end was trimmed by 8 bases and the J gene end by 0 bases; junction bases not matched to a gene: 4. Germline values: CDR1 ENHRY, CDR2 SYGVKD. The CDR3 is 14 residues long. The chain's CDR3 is CAIGRGGSTDTQYF. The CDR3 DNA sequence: TGTGCCATCGGTCGCGGGGGGAGCACAGATACGCAGTATTTT.

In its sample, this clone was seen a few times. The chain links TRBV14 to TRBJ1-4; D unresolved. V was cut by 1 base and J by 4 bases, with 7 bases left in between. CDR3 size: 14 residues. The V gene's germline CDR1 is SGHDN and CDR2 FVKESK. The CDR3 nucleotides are TGTGCCAGCAGCCAAGCGGGGTTTAATGAAAAACTGTTTTTT. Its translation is CASSQAGFNEKLFF. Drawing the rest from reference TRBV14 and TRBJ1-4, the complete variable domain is EAGVTQFPSHSVIEKGQTVTLRCDPISGHDNLYWYRRVMGKEIKFLLHFVKESKQDESGMPNNRFLAERTGGTYSTLKVQPAELEDSGVYFCASSQAGFNEKLFFGSGTQLSVL.